This T cell receptor (beta chain) was captured in a study of cytomegalovirus exposure and HLA in healthy donors. V was shortened by 3 bases and J by 0 bases, with 12 bases between the two germline ends. This CDR3 region has 15 residues. CDR1 is SEHNR, CDR2 FQNEAQ, per germline (reference sequence). The PCR ran on 60 Vbeta and 13 Jbeta primers. Data came from immunoSEQ multiplex PCR; TCRdb stores just in-frame clones and leaves some out. The table has around 140,000 clones, 65% to 85% seen once. Material: PBMCs. The gene calls are TRBV7-9 and TRBJ2-7; the D is unclear. This clonotype originated in a middle-aged man in good health and CMV-seronegative. The CDR3, as DNA: TGTGCCAGCAGCTTTGGCGGTGGCAGCTCCTACGAGCAGTACTTC. Translated: CASSFGGGSSYEQYF.